The entry below gives a single T cell receptor (beta chain) sequence along with its context. The CDR3 totals 15 residues. The V gene's germline CDR1 is DFQATT and CDR2 SNEGSKA (reference sequence). TCRdb processed the 5' RACE reads again and assigns one entry to each CDR3 protein, with no DNA. The repertoire table contains about 160,000 distinct CDR3 sequences. The data derive from a study of T cells expressing NK-cell markers. At the level of the study: Eight donors were sequenced, seven testing HCMV-seropositive and one testing seronegative.

The sequenced material came from blood T cells: a sorted CD56 or NKG2C T cell subset, CD4+ or CD8+ T cells, or bulk PBMC T cells (not recorded which). The V call is TRBV20-1, the J call TRBJ2-1; lacking DNA, the TRBD2 call made by TCRdb goes unchecked. This sequence was found in a woman between 18 and 70 years old in good health. The CDR3 sequence is CSAFSGSRSYNEQFF.